What follows are 18 T cell receptor beta chains derived from one specimen sequenced in a study of PD-1 blockade in mismatch repair-deficient tumors. TCRdb's table, derived via immunoSEQ multiplex PCR, lists solely in-frame clones and lacks some. The table lists roughly 120,000 clones, 85% to 90% of them singletons, with approximately 10% in the top ten. Sequenced here: peripheral blood, sampled roughly 70 weeks after starting pembrolizumab. All receptors come from an adult with mismatch repair-deficient cancer.

This chain connects TRBV7-9 to TRBJ1-3, with D unclear. Germline CDR1 is SEHNR and CDR2 is FQNEAQ (reference sequence). Trimming left V 5 bases short and J 4 bases short, with 6 bases between. There are 12 residues in the CDR3. CDR3 DNA sequence: TGTGCCAGCAGCCCCCCCGGAAACACCATATATTTT. As protein: CASSPPGNTIYF.

This sequence joins TRBV10-3 and TRBJ1-1; 8 bases agree with TRBD1. Germline loops: CDR1 ENHRY, CDR2 SYGVKD. This CDR3 has 13 residues. V lost 6 bases and J lost 7; bases outside the gene matches: 7. The CDR3 here is CAISKDRGNEAFF. For the CDR3, the DNA is TGTGCCATCAGCAAAGACAGGGGCAATGAAGCTTTCTTT.

This clone is a singleton in its sample. This chain joins TRBV5-4 and TRBJ2-6; TRBD2 might be the D (5 bases). Trimming took 5 bases from V and 12 from J, leaving 15 bases between them. Per germline, CDR1 SGHNT and CDR2 YYREEE (reference sequence). The CDR3 is 13 residues long. The CDR3 loop reads CASRADEVGVLTF. CDR3 nucleotides: TGTGCCAGCAGAGCGGACGAGGTTGGCGTCCTGACTTTC.

The chain links TRBV4-1 to TRBJ2-1, with 7 bases lining up with TRBD2. J lost 3 bases, V lost 2 bases, and 1 base had no gene match. Germline V gene sequence: CDR1 MGHRA, CDR2 YSYEKL. The CDR3 is 14 amino acids. CDR3 nucleotides: TGCGCCAGCAGCCAAACTAGCGACTACAATGAGCAGTTCTTC. Encoded protein: CASSQTSDYNEQFF.

This clone has a handful of counts. The genes are TRBV10-3 and TRBJ2-3, with D unresolved. V dropped 10 bases and J dropped 4 bases, with 12 bases sitting between them. This CDR3 has 12 amino acids. Germline V gene data show CDR1 as ENHRY and CDR2 as SYGVKD. CDR3 region: CATDHGADTQYF. The CDR3 DNA reads as TGTGCCACCGATCATGGCGCAGATACGCAGTATTTT.

V gene TRBV9 combines with J gene TRBJ2-6; TRBD1 agrees at 7 bases. The CDR3 is 18 amino acids. Trimming took 4 bases from V and 0 from J; bases not matched to a gene: 10. Per the germline V gene, CDR1 is SGDLS and CDR2 is YYNGEE. This CDR3 is CASSPITGANSGANVLTF. The DNA of the CDR3 is TGTGCCAGCAGCCCAATCACAGGGGCCAACTCTGGGGCCAACGTCCTGACTTTC.

The rearrangement joins TRBV27 to TRBJ2-1; TRBD2 aligns across 12 bases. The CDR3 consists of 14 residues. The ends lost 8 bases at V and 4 bases at J; junction bases unmatched: 3. Germline V gives CDR1 MNHEY, CDR2 SMNVEV (reference sequence). The CDR3, as DNA: TGTGCCAGCGCTAGCGGGAGGGTATACAATGAGCAGTTCTTC. Its translation is CASASGRVYNEQFF.

The V and J genes are TRBV28 and TRBJ2-5; the D is unclear. Germline CDR1 and CDR2: MDHEN and SYDVKM. This CDR3 spans 15 amino acids. Trimming left V 3 bases short and J 4 bases short, with 15 bases between. The chain's CDR3 is CASSFPGPGRETQYF. As DNA, the CDR3 is TGTGCCAGCAGTTTCCCAGGCCCGGGCCGAGAGACCCAGTACTTC.

The chain recombines TRBV28 with TRBJ2-1, with a weak D call TRBD2 (6 bases). V was clipped by 3 bases and J by 0 bases, with 18 bases between them. This CDR3 contains 18 residues. Germline values: CDR1 MDHEN, CDR2 SYDVKM. For the CDR3, the DNA is TGTGCCAGCAGTTTTGGGGGGAGCGGGCTCAGCTCCTACAATGAGCAGTTCTTC. It encodes CASSFGGSGLSSYNEQFF.

This clone was observed a few times. The chain employs TRBV7-6 and TRBJ2-7, with 11 bases lining up with TRBD1. Germline CDR1 is SGHVS and CDR2 is FNYEAQ. CDR3 length equals 14 residues. The J segment lost 4 bases and the V segment lost 5 bases, leaving 4 bases of the junction unmatched. The DNA for the CDR3 is TGTGCCAGCAGCACTGGGGACAGGGGGTACGAGCAGTACTTC. Protein: CASSTGDRGYEQYF.

The chain is built from TRBV13 and TRBJ2-5; D perhaps matches TRBD2 (5 bases). Trimming removed 7 bases from V and 1 base from J, with 13 bases in between. This CDR3 comprises 14 residues. CDR1 and CDR2 from the germline V gene are PRHDT and FYEKMQ (reference sequence). DNA for the CDR3: TGTGCCAGCACCACTAGACCCTCCCAAGAGACCCAGTACTTC. It is translated as CASTTRPSQETQYF.

The V call is TRBV5-6, the J call TRBJ1-4, with no clear D. The germline gives CDR1 SGHDT, CDR2 YYEEEE. The CDR3 consists of 13 residues. V shed 4 bases and J shed 8 bases, with 12 bases lying between them. The CDR3 DNA follows: TGTGCCAGCAGCCGCACGGGATGGGAAAAACTGTTTTTT. Protein sequence: CASSRTGWEKLFF.

This clone was seen only a few times. The V and J genes are TRBV19 and TRBJ2-7; 8 bases align to TRBD1. J gave up 6 bases and V 4 bases, and 5 bases lay outside the gene matches. CDR3 length: 13 amino acids. Per the germline V gene, CDR1 is LNHDA and CDR2 is SQIVND (reference sequence). CDR3 DNA: TGTGCCAGTAGTACCGGACAGGGACGCGAGCAGTACTTC. Translated: CASSTGQGREQYF.

The rearrangement links TRBV6-5 to TRBJ1-4; D possibly corresponds to TRBD1 (5 bases). Germline V CDR1 and CDR2: MNHEY, SVGAGI. There are 13 residues in the CDR3. Trimming took off 6 bases at V and 5 bases at J, with 10 bases between the two ends. CDR3 residues: CASRNRDNEKLFF. Written as DNA, the CDR3 is TGTGCCAGCAGAAACCGGGACAATGAAAAACTGTTTTTT.

This clone showed up just once. The J gene is TRBJ1-4, the V gene TRBV6-5, with TRBD1 as a possible D gene (5 bases). The ends were cut back, 6 bases at V and 7 bases at J, with 15 bases in the middle. Per germline, CDR1 MNHEY and CDR2 SVGAGI. This CDR3 has 14 amino acids. CDR3 protein: CASSVARVGEKLFF. CDR3 sequence (DNA): TGTGCCAGCAGCGTCGCCAGGGTGGGTGAAAAACTGTTTTTT.

The chain employs TRBV11-3 and TRBJ2-3; 13 bases are shared with TRBD2. The CDR3 covers 17 residues. Germline V gives CDR1 SGHNT, CDR2 YENEEA. The V gene end was trimmed by 5 bases and the J gene end by 3 bases; junction bases not matched to a gene: 8. Written as DNA, the CDR3 is TGTGCCAGCAGCCCCGGACTAGCGGGAGTTGGTACAGATACGCAGTATTTT. Translated, it gives CASSPGLAGVGTDTQYF.

The gene calls are TRBV6-5 and TRBJ2-5, with D perhaps matching TRBD2 (6 bases). With 1 base removed from V and 4 bases from J, the gap between germline ends came to 10 bases. CDR1 and CDR2 (germline): MNHEY, SVGAGI. The CDR3 is 14 amino acids. Written as DNA, the CDR3 is TGTGCCAGCAGTTACTATAGCGGCGGAGAGACCCAGTACTTC. It yields the protein CASSYYSGGETQYF.

The gene calls are TRBV11-2 and TRBJ2-7, with D perhaps matching TRBD1 (6 bases). Trimming stripped 4 bases from V and 2 bases from J, with 12 bases between. This CDR3 is built from 14 residues. CDR1 and CDR2 from the germline V gene are SGHAT and FQNNGV. CDR3 nucleotides: TGTGCCAGCAGCTCTTACACAGGGACCTACGAGCAGTACTTC. Translation gives CASSSYTGTYEQYF.